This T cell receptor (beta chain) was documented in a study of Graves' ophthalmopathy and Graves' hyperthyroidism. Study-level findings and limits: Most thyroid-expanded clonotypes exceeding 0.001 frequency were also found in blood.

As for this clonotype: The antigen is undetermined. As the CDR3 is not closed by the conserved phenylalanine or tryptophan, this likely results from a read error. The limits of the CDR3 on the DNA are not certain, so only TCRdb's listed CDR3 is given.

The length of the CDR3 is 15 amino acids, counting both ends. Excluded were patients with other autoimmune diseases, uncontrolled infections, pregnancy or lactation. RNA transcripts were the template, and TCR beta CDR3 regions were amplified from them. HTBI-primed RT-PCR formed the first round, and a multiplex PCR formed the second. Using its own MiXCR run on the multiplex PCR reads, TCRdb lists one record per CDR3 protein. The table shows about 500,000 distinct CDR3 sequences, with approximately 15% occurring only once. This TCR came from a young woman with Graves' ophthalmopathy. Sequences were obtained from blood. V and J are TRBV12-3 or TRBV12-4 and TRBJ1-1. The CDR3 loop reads CASSPSRQTNTEACL.